Listed below are T cell receptor beta chains from one sample, sequenced in a study of OX40 agonist ivuxolimab in advanced cancers. Method: immunoSEQ multiplex PCR; TCRdb's copy keeps in-frame clones and lacks some. The data show 77,000 or so clones, more than 85% seen once. Sequencing used CD4+ or CD8+ T cells sorted from blood, obtained in a trial of the OX40 agonist ivuxolimab. These receptors were taken from an adult with an advanced solid tumor such as melanoma, head and neck, liver or kidney cancer. Both conserved end residues are part of each CDR3. The D gene is left open where the match is weak. Clone sizes are given selectively: once, few, many, or a class where the clone is expanded.

CDR3 DNA	CDR3 protein	D gene	V gene	J gene	clone size
TGTGCCAGCAGCACCACAACTAATGCCACAAAGTCGGGCCAACGTCCTGACTTC	CASSTTTNATKSGQRPDF	-	TRBV7-7	TRBJ2-6	once
TGTGCCAGCAGCTTAATCATGGGGGCCAATGAAGCTTTCTTT	CASSLIMGANEAFF	-	TRBV7-8	TRBJ1-1	-
TGTGCCAGCAGCTCCCGACAGGCGGCCTACGAGCAGTACTTC	CASSSRQAAYEQYF	-	TRBV7-6	TRBJ2-7	-
TGTGCCAGCAGTACAGGGGGTGGCTACACCTTC	CASSTGGGYTF	TRBD1	TRBV6-5	TRBJ1-2	-
TGCAGCGTACCCACAGGGGTGGAGGACTATGGCTACACCTTC	CSVPTGVEDYGYTF	TRBD1	TRBV29-1	TRBJ1-2	-
TGTGCCAGCAGCGCCGACTCCACTCAGCCCCAGCATTTT	CASSADSTQPQHF	-	TRBV9	TRBJ1-5	-
TGCGCCAGCAGCCACAGGGACAGCCTTAATGAAAAACTGTTTTTT	CASSHRDSLNEKLFF	TRBD1	TRBV4-3	TRBJ1-4	-
TGCGCCAGCAGCTGGGATTCCGGGACAGGGTTTGTCATCGAGACCCAGTACTTC	CASSWDSGTGFVIETQYF	TRBD1	TRBV5-1	TRBJ2-5	-
TGTGCCAGCAGTGAAGGCACAGGGACCTACGAGCAGTACTTC	CASSEGTGTYEQYF	-	TRBV6-1	TRBJ2-7	-
TGTGCCAGCAGTGAAACCCAGGGGTATAATTCACCCCTCCACTTT	CASSETQGYNSPLHF	-	TRBV27	TRBJ1-6	-
TGTGCCAGCACGGGACAAGGCTATGGCTACACCTTC	CASTGQGYGYTF	-	TRBV2	TRBJ1-2	-
TGTGCCAGCAGCGAAGCCGGGGTCAACTATGGCTACACCTTC	CASSEAGVNYGYTF	-	TRBV9	TRBJ1-2	-
TGTGCCAGCAGGGGGGGATTCTACAATGAGCAGTTCTTC	CASRGGFYNEQFF	-	TRBV27	TRBJ2-1	-
TGTGCCATCTGGGGGTCCGGGGAGCTGTTTTTT	CAIWGSGELFF	-	TRBV10-3	TRBJ2-2	-
TGTGCTAGTGGTTTGGTAGAGGGGGAGGCAGAGACCCAGTACTTC	CASGLVEGEAETQYF	-	TRBV12-5	TRBJ2-5	-
TGTGCCAGCAGCTTAGGGCTGGTCAGCCCCTCCTACGAGCAGTACTTC	CASSLGLVSPSYEQYF	-	TRBV7-2	TRBJ2-7	-
TGTGCCAGCAGTTACTCGGGGACGGATGGCTACACCTTC	CASSYSGTDGYTF	-	TRBV6-6	TRBJ1-2	-
TGTGCCAGCAGCCCGGGACTCACGGGGGAGCAGTACTTC	CASSPGLTGEQYF	-	TRBV5-8	TRBJ2-7	-
TGTGCCAGCCTGGTGGATACGCAGTATTTT	CASLVDTQYF	-	TRBV2	TRBJ2-3	once
TGTGCCAGCAGTTTAGGCAGGGGAAACTATGGCTACACCTTC	CASSLGRGNYGYTF	-	TRBV27	TRBJ1-2	once
TGTGCCAGCAGCTTGCCCTTGGCGGGGGGTGTTAGCTCCTACAATGAGCAGTTCTTC	CASSLPLAGGVSSYNEQFF	TRBD2	TRBV7-9	TRBJ2-1	-
TGTGCCAGCAGCCAAGGGGGAGGTGACGAGCAGTACTTC	CASSQGGGDEQYF	-	TRBV9	TRBJ2-7	-
TGTGCCAGCAGTTACGGCTACCCCCCGGACGTTGAGACCCAGTACTTC	CASSYGYPPDVETQYF	-	TRBV6-5	TRBJ2-5	-
TGTGCCAGCAGTTGGGGGACAGGGGGGAATGAGCAGTTCTTC	CASSWGTGGNEQFF	TRBD1	TRBV27	TRBJ2-1	-
TGTGCCAGCAGTCTAGGAGCGGGGGGCCTAAACAATGAGCAGTTCTTC	CASSLGAGGLNNEQFF	TRBD2	TRBV2	TRBJ2-1	-
TGTGCCAGCTCACCACCCATCAGAGTGGGCCCCCCAGTCTTC	CASSPPIRVGPPVF	-	TRBV18	TRBJ2-1	-
TGTGCCCGAGACGACACCGGGGAGCTGTTTTTT	CARDDTGELFF	-	TRBV30	TRBJ2-2	-
TGTGCCAGCAGCGGGGCCGGGCCCAGCACCGACGAGCAGTACTTC	CASSGAGPSTDEQYF	-	TRBV7-9	TRBJ2-7	-
TGTGCCAGCAGTTTTGGGAACACTGAAGCTTTCTTT	CASSFGNTEAFF	-	TRBV6-6	TRBJ1-1	-
TGCGCCAGCAGCCAAGAGGGGGAGACAGGGGCCCTGGGGACGAACACTGAAGCTTTCTTT	CASSQEGETGALGTNTEAFF	TRBD1	TRBV4-1	TRBJ1-1	-
TGTGCCAGCAGCCAACGACAGGGCCCGTCCTACGAGCAGTACTTC	CASSQRQGPSYEQYF	TRBD1	TRBV7-9	TRBJ2-7	-
TGTGCCAGCAGTCCGTCGACAGGGGACGAGTCCTACGAGCAGTACTTC	CASSPSTGDESYEQYF	TRBD1	TRBV27	TRBJ2-7	-
TGTGCCAGCAGCCGTGACGGGGACACAGATACGCAGTATTTT	CASSRDGDTDTQYF	-	TRBV6-5	TRBJ2-3	-
TGTGCCAGCAGTTTATCCCGGTACACTGAAGCTTTCTTT	CASSLSRYTEAFF	-	TRBV27	TRBJ1-1	-
TGTGCCAGCAGCTTAGTAAGCGGGGGGGTAGATACGCAGTATTTT	CASSLVSGGVDTQYF	TRBD2	TRBV13	TRBJ2-3	-
TGCAGCGTTGTTACAGCAGGAGGGAACACTGAAGCTTTCTTT	CSVVTAGGNTEAFF	-	TRBV29-1	TRBJ1-1	-
TGCAGCGTTGAAACAGGGGTCCTCTACAATGAGCAGTTCTTC	CSVETGVLYNEQFF	TRBD1	TRBV29-1	TRBJ2-1	once
TGTGCCAGCAGCTCCCTGCAGGGCCAGGATGGCTACACCTTC	CASSSLQGQDGYTF	-	TRBV6-6	TRBJ1-2	-
TGTGCCAGCAGCTTAAGGCAAGCGCAGTATTTT	CASSLRQAQYF	-	TRBV7-8	TRBJ2-3	-
TGTGCCAGCAGTTTATCGGGACTAGGATTAACCTACGAGCAGTACTTC	CASSLSGLGLTYEQYF	TRBD2	TRBV27	TRBJ2-7	-
TGTGCCAGCAGTTACGGGACAGGGGGGGAGACCCAGTACTTC	CASSYGTGGETQYF	TRBD1	TRBV6-5	TRBJ2-5	-
TGCAGCGTGGAAGGACAGGACTCCTACGAGCAGTACTTC	CSVEGQDSYEQYF	TRBD1	TRBV29-1	TRBJ2-7	-
TGTGCCAGCAGTTACTCGGGACAGGGGGATGGCTACACCTTC	CASSYSGQGDGYTF	TRBD1	TRBV6-5	TRBJ1-2	-
TGTGCCATCAGTGAGTCGGCTAGCGGGCTAAGCACAGATACGCAGTATTTT	CAISESASGLSTDTQYF	TRBD2	TRBV10-3	TRBJ2-3	once
TGTGCCAGCAGCTTCACTAGCCCCGAGCAGTTCTTC	CASSFTSPEQFF	-	TRBV7-9	TRBJ2-1	-
TGTGCCAGCAGCCCGGGACTAGCGGGGGTGTTCTCCTACGAGCAGTACTTC	CASSPGLAGVFSYEQYF	TRBD2	TRBV7-6	TRBJ2-7	-
TGTGCCAGCAGCCAAGACAGGGGCTATGGCTACACCTTC	CASSQDRGYGYTF	TRBD1	TRBV7-8	TRBJ1-2	-